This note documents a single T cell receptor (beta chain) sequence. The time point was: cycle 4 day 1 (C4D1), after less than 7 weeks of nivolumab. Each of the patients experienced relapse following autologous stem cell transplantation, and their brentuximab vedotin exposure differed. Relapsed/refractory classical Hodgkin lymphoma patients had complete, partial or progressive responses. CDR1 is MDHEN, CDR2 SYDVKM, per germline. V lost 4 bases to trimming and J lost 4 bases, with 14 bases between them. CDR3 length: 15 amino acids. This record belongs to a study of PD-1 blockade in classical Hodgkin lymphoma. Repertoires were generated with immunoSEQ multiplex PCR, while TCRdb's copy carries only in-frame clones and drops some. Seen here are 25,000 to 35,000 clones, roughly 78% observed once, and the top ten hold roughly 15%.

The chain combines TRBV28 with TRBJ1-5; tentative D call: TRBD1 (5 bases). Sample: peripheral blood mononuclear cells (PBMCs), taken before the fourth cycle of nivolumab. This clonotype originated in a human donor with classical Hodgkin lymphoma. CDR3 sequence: CASSSTGVWNQPQHF. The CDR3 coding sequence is TGTGCCAGCAGTTCCACGGGGGTTTGGAATCAGCCCCAGCATTTT.